Listed below are T cell receptor beta chains from one sample, sequenced in a study of blood T cell repertoires in COVID-19. The method was immunoSEQ multiplex PCR; TCRdb's version includes in-frame clones alone and lacks a portion of them. In the table there are fewer than 70,000 clones, around 79% of which are singletons. The sequencing sample was made of peripheral blood. These receptors all come from a man aged 55 to 70 with acute or convalescent COVID-19. Both conserved end residues are part of each CDR3. Each record gives: CDR3 length, V gene, clone size, CDR3 protein. Clone size is stated in some rows and not others, as once, few, many or a class when expanded.

>17|TRBV2|once
CASRVTVESPTNEKLFF
>16|TRBV30|NA
CAWSSGTGGQNSPLHF
>15|TRBV7-2|NA
CASSVSWEGSYEQYF
>19|TRBV5-1|NA
CASSLMGLAGAASYNEQFF
>14|TRBV7-9|NA
CASSPDRVNTEAFF
>14|TRBV2|NA
CATQEGLAQETQYF
>15|TRBV19|NA
CASSTILTGIQEQFF
>15|TRBV19|NA
CASRQGGGSYNEQFF
>14|TRBV10-2|NA
CASGGRGPNYGYTF
>11|TRBV12-3/TRBV12-4|NA
CASSFSLELFF
>16|TRBV7-2|NA
CASSPAGRRVGETQYF
>16|TRBV24-1|NA
CATSDQLAGGLETQYF
>14|TRBV11-2|NA
CASSDGTGIAEQFF
>16|TRBV6-1|NA
CASSEVWTGGRETQYF
>15|TRBV5-1|NA
CASSLYGVGDYGYTF
>14|TRBV14|NA
CASSQARQGGGYTF
>15|TRBV7-2|NA
CASSSGLTGVDKLFF
>16|TRBV9|NA
CASSANRVSGANVLTF
>13|TRBV21-1|NA
CASPTTGWQPQHF
>16|TRBV2|NA
CASSERADIYNSPLHF
>13|TRBV9|NA
CASSVGGGDGYTF
>12|TRBV5-1|NA
CASSLDYDGYTF
>16|TRBV28|NA
CASRGDASSYNSPLHF
>14|TRBV12-5|NA
CASGSTGRKYGYTF
>14|TRBV5-1|NA
CASSLGDTNSPLHF